This T cell receptor (beta chain) was recovered during a study of multiple sclerosis patients with progressive multifocal leukoencephalopathy. CDR3 length: 15 residues. The trim removed 3 bases at V and 9 bases at J, leaving 11 bases unmatched. In germline, CDR1 is KGHSH, CDR2 LQKENI. Time point reported: roughly 12 months of natalizumab therapy. TCRdb's table, derived via immunoSEQ multiplex PCR, lists solely in-frame clones and lacks some. The table records some 25,000 clones, more than 85% of them present only once. The receptor comes from a man under 40 with multiple sclerosis. Sequenced here: PBMCs, sampled from a patient treated with natalizumab. J is TRBJ2-1 and V is TRBV18; 7 bases map to TRBD2. The CDR3 spells CASSPSTTSLAEQFF. CDR3 coding DNA: TGTGCCAGCTCACCCTCCACGACTAGCCTGGCTGAGCAGTTCTTC.